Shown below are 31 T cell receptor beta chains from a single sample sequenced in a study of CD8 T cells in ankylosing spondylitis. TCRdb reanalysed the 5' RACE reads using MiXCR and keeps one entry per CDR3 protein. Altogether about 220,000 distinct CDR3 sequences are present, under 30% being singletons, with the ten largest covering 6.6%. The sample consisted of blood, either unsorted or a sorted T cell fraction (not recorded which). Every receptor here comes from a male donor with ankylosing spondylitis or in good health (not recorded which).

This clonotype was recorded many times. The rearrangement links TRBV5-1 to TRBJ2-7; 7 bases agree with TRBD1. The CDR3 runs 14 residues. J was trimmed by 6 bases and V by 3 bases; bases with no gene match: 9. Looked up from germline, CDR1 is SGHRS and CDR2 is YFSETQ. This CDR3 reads CASSSTGTEGEQYF. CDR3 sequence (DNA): TGCGCCAGCAGCTCCACCGGGACAGAAGGCGAGCAGTACTTC.

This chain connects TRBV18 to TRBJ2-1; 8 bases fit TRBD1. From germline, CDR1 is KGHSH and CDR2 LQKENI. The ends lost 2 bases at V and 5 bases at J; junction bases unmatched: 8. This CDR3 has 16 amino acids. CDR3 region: CASSPGDRPTHNEQFF. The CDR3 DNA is TGTGCCAGCTCACCAGGGGACAGGCCGACCCACAATGAGCAGTTCTTC.

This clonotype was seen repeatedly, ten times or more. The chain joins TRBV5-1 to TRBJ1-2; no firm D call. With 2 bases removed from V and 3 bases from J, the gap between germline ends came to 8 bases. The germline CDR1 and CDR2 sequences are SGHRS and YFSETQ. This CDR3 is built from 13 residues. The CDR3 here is CASSFFTDYGYTF. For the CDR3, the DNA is TGCGCCAGCAGCTTTTTTACAGACTATGGCTACACCTTC.

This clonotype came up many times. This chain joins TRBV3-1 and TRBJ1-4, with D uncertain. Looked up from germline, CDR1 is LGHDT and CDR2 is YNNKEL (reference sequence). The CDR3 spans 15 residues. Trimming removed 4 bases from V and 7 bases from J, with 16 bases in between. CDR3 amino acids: CASSRFRREREKLFF. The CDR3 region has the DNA TGTGCCAGCAGCCGATTTCGAAGGGAACGTGAAAAACTGTTTTTT. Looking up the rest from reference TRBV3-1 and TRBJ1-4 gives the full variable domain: DTAVSQTPKYLVTQMGNDKSIKCEQNLGHDTMYWYKQDSKKFLKIMFSYNNKELIINETVPNRFSPKSPDKAHLNLHINSLELGDSAVYFCASSRFRREREKLFFGSGTQLSVL.

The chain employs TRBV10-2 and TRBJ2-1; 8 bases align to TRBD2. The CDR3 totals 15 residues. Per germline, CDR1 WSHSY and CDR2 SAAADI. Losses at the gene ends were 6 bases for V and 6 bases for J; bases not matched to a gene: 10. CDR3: CASRTSGTRSNEQFF. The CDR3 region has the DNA TGCGCCAGCAGAACGTCCGGGACTAGGAGCAATGAGCAGTTCTTC.

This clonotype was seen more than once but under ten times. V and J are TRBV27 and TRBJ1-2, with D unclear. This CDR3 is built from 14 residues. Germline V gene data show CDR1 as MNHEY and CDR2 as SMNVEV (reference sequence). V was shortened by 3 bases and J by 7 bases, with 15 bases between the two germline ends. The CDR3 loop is CASSFSRTAAGYTF. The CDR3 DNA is TGTGCCAGCAGTTTTAGTAGAACGGCAGCTGGCTACACCTTC.

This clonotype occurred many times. CDR3 bases: TGCGCCAGCAGCTTGACCGAGACCAAAGAGACCCAGTACTTC. Its protein is CASSLTETKETQYF. This rearrangement joins TRBV5-1 to TRBJ2-5; D is undetermined. V lost 1 base, J lost 3 bases, and 10 bases lay in between. From germline, CDR1 is SGHRS and CDR2 YFSETQ. The CDR3 is 14 amino acids.

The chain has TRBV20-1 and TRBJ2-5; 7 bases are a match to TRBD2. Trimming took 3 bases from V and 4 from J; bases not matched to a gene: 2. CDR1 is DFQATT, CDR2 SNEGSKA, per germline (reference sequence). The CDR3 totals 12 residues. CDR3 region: CSARGGGETQYF. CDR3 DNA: TGCAGTGCTAGGGGCGGGGGAGAGACCCAGTACTTC.

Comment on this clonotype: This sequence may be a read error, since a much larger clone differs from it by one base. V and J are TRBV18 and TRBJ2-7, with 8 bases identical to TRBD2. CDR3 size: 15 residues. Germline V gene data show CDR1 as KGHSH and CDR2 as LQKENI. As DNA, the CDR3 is TGTGCCAGCTCACCACAGGTAGCGGGGACCTACAAGCAGTACTTC. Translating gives CASSPQVAGTYKQYF.

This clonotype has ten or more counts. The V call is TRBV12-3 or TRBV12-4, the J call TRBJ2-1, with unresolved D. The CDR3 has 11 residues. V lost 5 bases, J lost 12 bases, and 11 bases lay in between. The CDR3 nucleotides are TGTGCCAGCAGTGAGACTTTGGTGCAGTTCTTC. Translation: CASSETLVQFF.

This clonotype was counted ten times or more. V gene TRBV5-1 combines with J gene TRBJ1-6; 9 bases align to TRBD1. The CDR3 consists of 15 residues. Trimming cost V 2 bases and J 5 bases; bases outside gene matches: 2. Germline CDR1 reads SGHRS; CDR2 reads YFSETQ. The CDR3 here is CASSFRDRDNSPLHF. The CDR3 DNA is TGCGCCAGCAGCTTCCGGGACAGGGATAATTCACCCCTCCACTTT.

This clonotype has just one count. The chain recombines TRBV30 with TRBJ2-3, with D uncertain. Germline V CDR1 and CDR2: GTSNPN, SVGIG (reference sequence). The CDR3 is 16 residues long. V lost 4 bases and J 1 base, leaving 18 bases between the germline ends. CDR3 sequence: CAWNVAASLGTDTQYF. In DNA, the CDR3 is TGTGCCTGGAACGTTGCGGCTTCCTTGGGCACAGATACGCAGTATTTT.

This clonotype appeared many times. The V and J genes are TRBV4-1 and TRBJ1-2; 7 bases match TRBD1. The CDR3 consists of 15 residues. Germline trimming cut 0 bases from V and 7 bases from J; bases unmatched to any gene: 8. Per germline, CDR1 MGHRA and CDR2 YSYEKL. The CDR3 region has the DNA TGCGCCAGCAGCCAAGAGGCGACAGGGATCAGTGGCTACACCTTC. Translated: CASSQEATGISGYTF.

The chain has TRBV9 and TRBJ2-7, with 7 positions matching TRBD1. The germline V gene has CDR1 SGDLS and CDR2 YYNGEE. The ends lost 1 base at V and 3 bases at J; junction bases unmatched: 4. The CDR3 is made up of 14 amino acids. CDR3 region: CASSVRQGGYEQYF. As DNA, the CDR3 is TGTGCCAGCAGCGTACGACAGGGTGGCTACGAGCAGTACTTC.

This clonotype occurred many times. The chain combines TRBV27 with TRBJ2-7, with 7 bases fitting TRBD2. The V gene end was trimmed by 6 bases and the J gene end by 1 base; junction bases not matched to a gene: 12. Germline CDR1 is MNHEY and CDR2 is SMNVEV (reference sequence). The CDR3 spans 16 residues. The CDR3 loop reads CASSSSLALRSYEQYF. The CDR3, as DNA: TGTGCCAGCAGCTCCTCACTAGCGCTGCGTTCCTACGAGCAGTACTTC.

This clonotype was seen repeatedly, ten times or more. In DNA form, the CDR3 reads TGTGCCAGCAGTACAACCTTAGCGGGAGCGGTATATGAGCAGTTCTTC. Translation gives CASSTTLAGAVYEQFF. The gene calls are TRBV12-3 or TRBV12-4 and TRBJ2-1; TRBD2 aligns across 9 bases. The CDR3 consists of 16 residues. Unmatched junction bases numbered 13, after V lost 5 bases and J lost 8 bases.

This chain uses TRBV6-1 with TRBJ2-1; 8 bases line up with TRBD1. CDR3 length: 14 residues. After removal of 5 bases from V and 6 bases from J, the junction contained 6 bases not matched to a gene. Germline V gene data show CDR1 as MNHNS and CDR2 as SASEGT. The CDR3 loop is CASSPGQGINEQFF. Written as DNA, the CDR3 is TGTGCCAGCAGTCCAGGACAGGGTATCAATGAGCAGTTCTTC.

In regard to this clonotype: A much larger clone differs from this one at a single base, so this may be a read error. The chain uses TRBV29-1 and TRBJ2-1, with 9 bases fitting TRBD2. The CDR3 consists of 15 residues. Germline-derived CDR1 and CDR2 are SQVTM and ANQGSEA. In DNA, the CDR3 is TGCAGCGTTGAAGAATTAGCGGGGGCCTACAATGGGCAGTTCTTC. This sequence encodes CSVEELAGAYNGQFF.

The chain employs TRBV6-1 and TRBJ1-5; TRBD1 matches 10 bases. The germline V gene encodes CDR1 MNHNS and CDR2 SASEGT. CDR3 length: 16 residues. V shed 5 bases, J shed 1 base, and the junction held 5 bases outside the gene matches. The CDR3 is CASSPGQGVSNQPQHF. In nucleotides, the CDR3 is TGTGCCAGCAGTCCCGGACAGGGGGTAAGCAATCAGCCCCAGCATTTT.

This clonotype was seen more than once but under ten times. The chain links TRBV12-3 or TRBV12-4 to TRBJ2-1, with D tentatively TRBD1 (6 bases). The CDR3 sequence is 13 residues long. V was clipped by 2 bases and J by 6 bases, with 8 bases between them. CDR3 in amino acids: CASSLYRVNEQFF. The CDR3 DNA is TGTGCCAGCAGTTTATACAGGGTCAATGAGCAGTTCTTC.

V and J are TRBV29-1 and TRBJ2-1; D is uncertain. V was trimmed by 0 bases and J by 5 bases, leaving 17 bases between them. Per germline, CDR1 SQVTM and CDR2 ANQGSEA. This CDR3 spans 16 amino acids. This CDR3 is CSVEDLRRLMNNEQFF. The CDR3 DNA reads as TGCAGCGTTGAAGATCTGAGGCGGCTGATGAACAATGAGCAGTTCTTC.

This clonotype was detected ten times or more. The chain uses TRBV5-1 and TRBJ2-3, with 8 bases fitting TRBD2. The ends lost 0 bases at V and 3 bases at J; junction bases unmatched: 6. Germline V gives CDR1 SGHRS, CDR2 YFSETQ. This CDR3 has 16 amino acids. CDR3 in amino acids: CASSLVLAGMTDTQYF. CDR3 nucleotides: TGCGCCAGCAGCTTGGTATTAGCGGGAATGACAGATACGCAGTATTTT.

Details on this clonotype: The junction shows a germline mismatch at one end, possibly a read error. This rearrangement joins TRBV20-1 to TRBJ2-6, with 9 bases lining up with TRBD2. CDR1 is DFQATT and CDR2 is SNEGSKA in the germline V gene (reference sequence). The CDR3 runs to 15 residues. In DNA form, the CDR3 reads TGTGCTACCGGGACTAGCAGCTCTGGGGCCAACGTCCTGACTTTC. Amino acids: CATGTSSSGANVLTF.

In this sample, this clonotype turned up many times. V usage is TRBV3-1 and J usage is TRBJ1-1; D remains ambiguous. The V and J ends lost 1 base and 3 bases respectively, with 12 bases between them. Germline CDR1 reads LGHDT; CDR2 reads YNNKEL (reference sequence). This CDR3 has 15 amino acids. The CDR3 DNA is TGTGCCAGCAGCCAAGTGGCCACCGGGGACACTGAAGCTTTCTTT. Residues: CASSQVATGDTEAFF.

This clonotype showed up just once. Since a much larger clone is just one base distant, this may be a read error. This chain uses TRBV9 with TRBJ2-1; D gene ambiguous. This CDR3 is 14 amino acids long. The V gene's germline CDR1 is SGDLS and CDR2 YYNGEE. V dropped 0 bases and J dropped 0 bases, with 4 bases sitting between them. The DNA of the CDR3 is TGTGCCAGCAGCGTAGGGAGCTCCTACAATGAGCAGTTCTTC. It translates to CASSVGSSYNEQFF. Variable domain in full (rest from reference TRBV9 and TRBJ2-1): DSGVTQTPKHLITATGQRVTLRCSPRSGDLSVYWYQQSLDQGLQFLIQYYNGEERAKGNILERFSAQQFPDLHSELNLSSLELGDSALYFCASSVGSSYNEQFFGPGTRLTVL.

The CDR3 DNA follows: TGTGCCAGCAGCTCCTCGGGACTAGTAATAGGCAATGAGCAGTTCTTC. The encoded protein is CASSSSGLVIGNEQFF. This rearrangement joins TRBV9 to TRBJ2-1; 8 nucleotides line up with TRBD2. The CDR3 extends over 16 amino acids. Germline loops: CDR1 SGDLS, CDR2 YYNGEE. Trimming removed 4 bases from V and 6 bases from J; junction bases left unmatched: 12.

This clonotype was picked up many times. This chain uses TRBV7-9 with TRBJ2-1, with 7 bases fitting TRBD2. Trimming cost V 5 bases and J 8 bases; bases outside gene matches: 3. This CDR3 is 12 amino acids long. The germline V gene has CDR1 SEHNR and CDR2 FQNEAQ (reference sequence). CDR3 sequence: CASSTSAYEQFF. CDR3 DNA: TGTGCCAGCAGCACTAGCGCATATGAGCAGTTCTTC.

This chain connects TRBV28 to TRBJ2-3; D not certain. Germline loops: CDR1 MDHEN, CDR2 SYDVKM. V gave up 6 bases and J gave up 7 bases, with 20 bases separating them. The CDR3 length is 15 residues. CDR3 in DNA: TGTGCCAGCAGCTATGTGAAGCAGGCAGCGAATACGCAGTATTTT. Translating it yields CASSYVKQAANTQYF. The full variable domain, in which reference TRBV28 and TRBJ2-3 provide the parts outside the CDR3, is DVKVTQSSRYLVKRTGEKVFLECVQDMDHENMFWYRQDPGLGLRLIYFSYDVKMKEKGDIPEGYSVSREKKERFSLILESASTNQTSMYLCASSYVKQAANTQYFGPGTRLTVL.

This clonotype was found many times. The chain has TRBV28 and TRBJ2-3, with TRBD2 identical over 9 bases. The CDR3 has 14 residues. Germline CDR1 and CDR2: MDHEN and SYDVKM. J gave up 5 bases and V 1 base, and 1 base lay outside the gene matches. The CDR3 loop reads CASSLSSGKDTQYF. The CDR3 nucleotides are TGTGCCAGCAGTTTATCTAGCGGGAAAGATACGCAGTATTTT.

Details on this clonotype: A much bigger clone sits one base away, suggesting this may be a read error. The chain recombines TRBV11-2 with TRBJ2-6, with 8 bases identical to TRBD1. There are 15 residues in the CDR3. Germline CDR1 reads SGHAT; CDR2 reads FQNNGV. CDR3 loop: CASSMQGAGASVLTF. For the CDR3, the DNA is TGTGCCAGCAGCATGCAGGGGGCAGGGGCCAGCGTCCTGACTTTC.

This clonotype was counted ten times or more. CDR3 protein: CSVERTHQETQYF. The CDR3 nucleotides are TGCAGCGTTGAACGGACCCACCAAGAGACCCAGTACTTC. The chain has TRBV29-1 and TRBJ2-5; D ambiguous. Germline V CDR1 and CDR2: SQVTM, ANQGSEA. Trimming pared 2 bases from V and 0 bases from J, leaving 7 bases between. CDR3 size: 13 residues.